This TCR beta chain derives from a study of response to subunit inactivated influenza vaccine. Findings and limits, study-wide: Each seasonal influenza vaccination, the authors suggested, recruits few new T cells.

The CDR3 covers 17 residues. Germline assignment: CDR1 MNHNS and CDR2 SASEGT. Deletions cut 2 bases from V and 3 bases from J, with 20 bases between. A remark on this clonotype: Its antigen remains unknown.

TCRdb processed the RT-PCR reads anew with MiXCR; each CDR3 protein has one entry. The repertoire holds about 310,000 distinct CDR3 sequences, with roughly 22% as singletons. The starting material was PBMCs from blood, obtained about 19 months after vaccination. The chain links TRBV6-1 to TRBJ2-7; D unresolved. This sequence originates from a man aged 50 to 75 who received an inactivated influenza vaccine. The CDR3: CASSEWLDRPPYYEQYF. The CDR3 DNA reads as TGTGCCAGCAGTGAATGGCTCGACCGACCCCCTTACTACGAGCAGTACTTC.